Listed below are T cell receptor beta chains from one sample, sequenced in a study of CD8 T cells in Susac syndrome. A single record per CDR3 protein comes from TCRdb applying MiXCR to the immunoSEQ multiplex PCR reads. The sample records about 85,000 distinct CDR3 sequences, roughly 94% being singletons. Specimen: CD8+ T cells from PBMCs. These receptors were taken from a human donor with Susac syndrome. Each CDR3 is given with its conserved first and last residue. A D gene is named only where the DNA matches it firmly. Not all rows give a size; the values are once, few, many and, for expanded clones, a class.

D | J | size | V | CDR3 | DNA
NA | TRBJ2-7 | NA | TRBV14 | CASSQDLDREQYF | TGTGCCAGCAGCCAAGATTTGGACCGAGAGCAGTACTTC
TRBD1 | TRBJ2-3 | NA | TRBV29-1 | CSVDSQGISTDTQYF | TGCAGCGTTGACTCACAGGGGATTAGCACAGATACGCAGTATTTT
NA | TRBJ2-3 | NA | TRBV5-4 | CASSLGGLDRDTQYF | TGTGCCAGCAGCTTGGGGGGGCTCGACAGGGATACGCAGTATTTT
TRBD2 | TRBJ2-7 | NA | TRBV2 | CASSEALAGAYEQYF | TGTGCCAGCAGTGAAGCGCTAGCGGGAGCCTACGAGCAGTACTTC
NA | TRBJ2-6 | NA | TRBV27 | CASSLFLSGANVLTF | TGTGCCAGCAGTTTATTCTTATCTGGGGCCAACGTCCTGACTTTC
NA | TRBJ1-5 | NA | TRBV27 | CASSLHRDQPQHF | TGTGCCAGCAGTTTACACAGGGATCAGCCCCAGCATTTT
TRBD2 | TRBJ2-1 | NA | TRBV11-2 | CASRSGRGRSDEQFF | TGTGCCAGCCGGAGCGGGAGGGGGAGGTCCGATGAGCAGTTCTTC
NA | TRBJ2-5 | NA | TRBV24-1 | CATSDPDRIQETQYF | TGTGCCACCAGTGACCCTGACAGGATACAAGAGACCCAGTACTTC
NA | TRBJ2-7 | NA | TRBV20-1 | CSARGRIGYLYEQYF | TGCAGTGCTAGAGGAAGGATAGGCTACCTCTACGAGCAGTACTTC
NA | TRBJ1-4 | NA | TRBV15 | CATSRPRSSATNEKLFF | TGTGCCACCAGCAGACCGAGGTCTTCGGCAACTAATGAAAAACTGTTTTTT
NA | TRBJ1-1 | NA | TRBV28 | CASSLLRGKNTEAFF | TGTGCCAGCAGCCTCCTTAGGGGGAAGAACACTGAAGCTTTCTTT
TRBD1 | TRBJ2-1 | NA | TRBV7-3 | CASSWGQGAVNEQFF | TGTGCCAGCAGCTGGGGACAGGGGGCAGTCAATGAGCAGTTCTTC
NA | TRBJ2-7 | NA | TRBV2 | CASKRSSEPPRF | TGTGCCAGCAAGAGGAGTTCGGAGCCCCCTCGCTTC
TRBD2 | TRBJ2-1 | NA | TRBV20-1 | CSAHGLAGVKNEQFF | TGCAGTGCCCATGGACTAGCGGGAGTGAAGAATGAGCAGTTCTTC
TRBD2 | TRBJ2-3 | NA | TRBV2 | CARPQREYPDTQYF | TGTGCCAGACCCCAGCGGGAGTATCCAGATACGCAGTATTTT
NA | TRBJ2-6 | NA | TRBV5-6 | CASSLDSGANVLTF | TGTGCCAGCAGCTTGGACTCTGGGGCCAACGTCCTGACTTTC
NA | TRBJ2-5 | NA | TRBV5-6 | CASSLAVRVQETQYF | TGTGCCAGCAGCTTGGCCGTGAGAGTCCAAGAGACCCAGTACTTC
NA | TRBJ1-2 | NA | TRBV12-3/TRBV12-4 | CASSLLGDGYTF | TGTGCCAGCAGTTTACTGGGCGATGGCTACACCTTC
NA | TRBJ1-2 | NA | TRBV15 | CATSRTGSYGYTF | TGTGCCACCAGCAGGACAGGTTCCTATGGCTACACCTTC
NA | TRBJ2-1 | NA | TRBV5-6 | CASSLAAGYNEQFF | TGTGCCAGCAGCTTGGCCGCAGGTTACAATGAGCAGTTCTTC
TRBD1 | TRBJ2-5 | NA | TRBV13 | CASSIDREETQYF | TGTGCCAGCAGCATCGACAGGGAAGAGACCCAGTACTTC
NA | TRBJ2-1 | NA | TRBV9 | CASSVVPHEQFF | TGTGCCAGCAGCGTAGTGCCTCATGAGCAGTTCTTC
NA | TRBJ2-1 | NA | TRBV2 | CASSEGFSSYNEQFF | TGTGCCAGCAGTGAAGGGTTTAGCTCCTACAATGAGCAGTTCTTC
TRBD2 | TRBJ2-1 | NA | TRBV20-1 | CSARDRLAEAYNEQFF | TGCAGTGCTAGAGACCGACTAGCGGAGGCCTACAATGAGCAGTTCTTC
TRBD2 | TRBJ2-1 | NA | TRBV5-4 | CASSFTAGGLGEQFF | TGTGCCAGCAGCTTCACGGCGGGAGGGTTGGGTGAGCAGTTCTTC
TRBD2 | TRBJ2-1 | NA | TRBV7-2 | CASSSTSGPYNEQFF | TGTGCCAGCAGCTCTACTAGCGGTCCTTACAATGAGCAGTTCTTC
NA | TRBJ2-6 | NA | TRBV27 | CASRQGAGANVLTF | TGTGCCAGCAGACAGGGTGCCGGGGCCAACGTCCTGACTTTC
NA | TRBJ1-2 | NA | TRBV29-1 | CSVEDRQGGGYTF | TGCAGCGTTGAAGATCGTCAGGGAGGCGGCTACACCTTC
NA | TRBJ2-7 | NA | TRBV30 | CAWSDIHPYEQYF | TGTGCCTGGAGTGACATACATCCCTACGAGCAGTACTTC
NA | TRBJ1-2 | NA | TRBV7-9 | CASSLVLGADGYTF | TGTGCCAGCAGCTTAGTTCTGGGGGCAGATGGCTACACCTTC
NA | TRBJ1-2 | once | TRBV27 | CASSPRGGIANYGYTF | TGTGCCAGCAGTCCTCGGGGAGGGATAGCTAACTATGGCTACACCTTC
TRBD1 | TRBJ2-7 | NA | TRBV6-2/TRBV6-3 | CASSPGTGGAEEYF | TGTGCCAGCAGTCCCGGGACAGGGGGCGCGGAGGAGTACTTC
NA | TRBJ1-1 | NA | TRBV12-3/TRBV12-4 | CASRFAGGTEAFF | TGTGCCAGCAGATTCGCCGGGGGCACTGAAGCTTTCTTT
TRBD1 | TRBJ2-5 | NA | TRBV29-1 | CSVEGDSRLQETQYF | TGCAGCGTTGAAGGGGACAGTCGCCTTCAAGAGACCCAGTACTTC
NA | TRBJ2-7 | NA | TRBV15 | CATSSSYEQYF | TGTGCCACCAGTTCTAGCTACGAGCAGTACTTC
TRBD2 | TRBJ2-7 | NA | TRBV6-2/TRBV6-3 | CASSNRLAAYEQYF | TGTGCCAGCAGTAACAGACTAGCGGCCTACGAGCAGTACTTC
TRBD2 | TRBJ2-3 | NA | TRBV5-1 | CASSGGLALTDTQYF | TGCGCCAGCAGCGGGGGACTAGCGTTAACAGATACGCAGTATTTT
TRBD2 | TRBJ2-4 | NA | TRBV4-1 | CASIGPGGIQYF | TGCGCCAGCATCGGGCCGGGAGGCATTCAGTACTTC
TRBD2 | TRBJ2-2 | once | TRBV6-1 | CASHTRLAGGNTGELFF | TGTGCCAGCCATACCCGGCTAGCGGGAGGGAACACCGGGGAGCTGTTTTTT
TRBD2 | TRBJ2-3 | NA | TRBV20-1 | CSAASETSSTDTQYF | TGCAGTGCCGCATCCGAGACTAGCAGCACAGATACGCAGTATTTT
TRBD1 | TRBJ2-7 | NA | TRBV19 | CASSIWTGDHEQYF | TGTGCCAGTAGTATTTGGACAGGGGACCACGAGCAGTACTTC
NA | TRBJ1-5 | NA | TRBV15 | CATSSGGSGQPQHF | TGTGCCACCAGCAGCGGGGGCAGTGGACAGCCCCAGCATTTT
TRBD2 | TRBJ2-2 | NA | TRBV15 | CATSRDGAGSTGTGELFF | TGTGCCACCAGCAGAGATGGAGCGGGATCAACGGGCACCGGGGAGCTGTTTTTT
TRBD2 | TRBJ2-7 | NA | TRBV20-1 | CSIPRTSGSYSYEQYF | TGCAGTATCCCGAGGACTAGCGGGAGCTATTCCTACGAGCAGTACTTC
NA | TRBJ1-1 | NA | TRBV28 | CASSDGTMNTEAFF | TGTGCCAGCAGTGACGGGACCATGAACACTGAAGCTTTCTTT
TRBD2 | TRBJ2-1 | NA | TRBV30 | CAWGRAGEMNEQFF | TGTGCCTGGGGGCGAGCGGGAGAGATGAATGAGCAGTTCTTC